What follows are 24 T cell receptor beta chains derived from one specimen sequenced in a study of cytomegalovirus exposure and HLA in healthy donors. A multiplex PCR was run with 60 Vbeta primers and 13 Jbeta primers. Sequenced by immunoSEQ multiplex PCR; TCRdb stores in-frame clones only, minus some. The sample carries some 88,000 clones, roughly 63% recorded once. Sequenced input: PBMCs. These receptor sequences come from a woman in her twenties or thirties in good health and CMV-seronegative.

CDR3 sequence (DNA): TGCGCCAGCAGCCTGCTAGCGGGAGGTGAAAACGAGCAGTACTTC. Amino acid sequence: CASSLLAGGENEQYF. This chain joins TRBV4-1 and TRBJ2-7, with 11 bases that match TRBD2. Per the germline V gene, CDR1 is MGHRA and CDR2 is YSYEKL. This CDR3 comprises 15 residues. With 4 bases clipped from V and 5 bases from J, the junction kept 7 bases outside the gene matches.

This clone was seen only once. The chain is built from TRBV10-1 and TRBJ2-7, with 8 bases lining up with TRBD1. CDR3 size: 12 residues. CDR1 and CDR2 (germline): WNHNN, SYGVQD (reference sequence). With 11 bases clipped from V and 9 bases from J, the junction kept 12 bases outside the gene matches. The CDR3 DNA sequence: TGCGCCCCCAGGAGGACAGGGCGTGGGCAGTACTTC. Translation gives CAPRRTGRGQYF.

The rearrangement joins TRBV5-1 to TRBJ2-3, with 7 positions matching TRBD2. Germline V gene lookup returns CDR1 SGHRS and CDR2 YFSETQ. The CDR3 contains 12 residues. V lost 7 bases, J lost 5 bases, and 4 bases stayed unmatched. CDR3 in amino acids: CASQGEGDTQYF. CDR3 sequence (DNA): TGCGCCAGCCAAGGGGAGGGAGATACGCAGTATTTT.

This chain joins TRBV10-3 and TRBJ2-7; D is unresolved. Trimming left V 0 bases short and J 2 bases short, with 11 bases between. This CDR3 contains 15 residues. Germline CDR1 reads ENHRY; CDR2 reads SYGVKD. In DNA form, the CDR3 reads TGTGCCATCAGTGAGTCCCCGGTGTTGGCCTACGAGCAGTACTTC. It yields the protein CAISESPVLAYEQYF.

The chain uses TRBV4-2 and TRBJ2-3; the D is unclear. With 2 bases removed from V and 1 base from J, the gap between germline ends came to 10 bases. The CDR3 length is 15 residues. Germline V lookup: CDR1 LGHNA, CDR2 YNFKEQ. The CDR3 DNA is TGTGCCAGCAGCCAACAAGACACTGGCACAGATACGCAGTATTTT. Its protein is CASSQQDTGTDTQYF.

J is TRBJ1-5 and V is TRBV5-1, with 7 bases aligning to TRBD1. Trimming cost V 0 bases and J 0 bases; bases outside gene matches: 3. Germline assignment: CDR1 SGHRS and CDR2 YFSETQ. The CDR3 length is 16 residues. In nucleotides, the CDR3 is TGCGCCAGCAGCTTGGAGGGGGCTTATAGCAATCAGCCCCAGCATTTT. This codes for CASSLEGAYSNQPQHF.

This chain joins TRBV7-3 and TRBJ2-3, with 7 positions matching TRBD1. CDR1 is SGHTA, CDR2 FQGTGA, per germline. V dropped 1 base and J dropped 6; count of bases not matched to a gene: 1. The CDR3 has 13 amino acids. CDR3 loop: CASSLRGGDTQYF. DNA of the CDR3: TGTGCCAGCAGCTTAAGAGGGGGCGATACGCAGTATTTT.

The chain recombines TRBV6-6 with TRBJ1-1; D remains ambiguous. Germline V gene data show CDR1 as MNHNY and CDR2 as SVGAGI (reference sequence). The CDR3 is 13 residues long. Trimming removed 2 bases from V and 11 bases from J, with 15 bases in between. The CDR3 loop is CASSYPQGSGAFF. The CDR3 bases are TGTGCCAGCAGTTACCCCCAAGGTTCGGGGGCTTTCTTT.

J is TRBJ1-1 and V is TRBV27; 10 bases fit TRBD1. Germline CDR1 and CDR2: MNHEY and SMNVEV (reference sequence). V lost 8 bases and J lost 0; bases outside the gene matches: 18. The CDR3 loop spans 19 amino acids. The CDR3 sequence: CASGLGTGARRGMNTEAFF. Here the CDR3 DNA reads TGTGCCAGCGGACTCGGGACAGGGGCTCGAAGGGGCATGAACACTGAAGCTTTCTTT.

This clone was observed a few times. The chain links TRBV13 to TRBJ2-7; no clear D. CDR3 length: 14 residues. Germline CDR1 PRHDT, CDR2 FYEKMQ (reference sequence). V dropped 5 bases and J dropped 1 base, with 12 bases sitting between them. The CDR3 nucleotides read TGTGCCAGCAGCCCCCGCGACAAGTCCTACGAGCAGTACTTC. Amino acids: CASSPRDKSYEQYF.

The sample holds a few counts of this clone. CDR3 DNA sequence: TGTGCCAGCATGGGGACTTCCTACAATGAGCAGTTCTTC. This gives the protein CASMGTSYNEQFF. V usage is TRBV2 and J usage is TRBJ2-1, with a possible D match to TRBD2 (6 bases). Germline CDR1 is SNHLY and CDR2 is FYNNEI. The V end was cut by 7 bases, the J end by 1 base, with 8 bases between. There are 13 residues in the CDR3.

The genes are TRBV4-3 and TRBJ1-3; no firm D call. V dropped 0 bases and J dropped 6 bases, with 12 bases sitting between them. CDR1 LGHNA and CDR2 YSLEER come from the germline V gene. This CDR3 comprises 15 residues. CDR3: CASSQDRAGLNTIYF. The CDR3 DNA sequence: TGCGCCAGCAGCCAAGATAGGGCGGGATTAAACACCATATATTTT.

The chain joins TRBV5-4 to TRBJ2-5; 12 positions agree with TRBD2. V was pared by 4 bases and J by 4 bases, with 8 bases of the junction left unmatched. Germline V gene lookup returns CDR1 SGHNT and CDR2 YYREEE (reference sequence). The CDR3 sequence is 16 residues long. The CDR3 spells CASSNPSGGGGETQYF. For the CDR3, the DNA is TGTGCCAGCAGCAACCCTAGCGGGGGGGGCGGAGAGACCCAGTACTTC.

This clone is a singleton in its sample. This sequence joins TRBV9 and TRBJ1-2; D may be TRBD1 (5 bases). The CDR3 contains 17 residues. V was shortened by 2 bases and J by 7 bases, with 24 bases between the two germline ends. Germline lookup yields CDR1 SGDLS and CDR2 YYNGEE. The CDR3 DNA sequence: TGTGCCAGCAGCGTGCCCCCGGCAGCAGGTTGGGGGGGTGGCTACACCTTC. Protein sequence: CASSVPPAAGWGGGYTF.

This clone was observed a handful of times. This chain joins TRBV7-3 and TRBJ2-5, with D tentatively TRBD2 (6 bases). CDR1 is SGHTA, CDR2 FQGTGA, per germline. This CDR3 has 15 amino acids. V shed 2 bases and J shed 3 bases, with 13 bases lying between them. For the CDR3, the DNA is TGTGCCAGCAGCTTAGGAGGGACGGAGAAAGAGACCCAGTACTTC. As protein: CASSLGGTEKETQYF.

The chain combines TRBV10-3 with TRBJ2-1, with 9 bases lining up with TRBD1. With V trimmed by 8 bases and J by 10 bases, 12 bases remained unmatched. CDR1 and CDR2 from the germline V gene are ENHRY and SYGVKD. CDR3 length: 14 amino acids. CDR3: CAIQRDREFKEQFF. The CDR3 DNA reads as TGTGCCATCCAGCGGGACAGGGAATTTAAGGAGCAGTTCTTC.

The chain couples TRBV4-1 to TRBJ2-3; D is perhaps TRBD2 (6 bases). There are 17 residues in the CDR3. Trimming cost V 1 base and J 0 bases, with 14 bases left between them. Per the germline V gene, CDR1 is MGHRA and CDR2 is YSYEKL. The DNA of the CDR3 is TGCGCCAGCAGCCAAGCGGCAGGACTAACTAGCACAGATACGCAGTATTTT. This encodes CASSQAAGLTSTDTQYF.

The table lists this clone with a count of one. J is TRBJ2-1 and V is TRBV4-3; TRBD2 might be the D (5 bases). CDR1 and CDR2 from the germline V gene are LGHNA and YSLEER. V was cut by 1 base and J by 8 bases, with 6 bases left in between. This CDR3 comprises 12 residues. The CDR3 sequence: CASSQGRYEQFF. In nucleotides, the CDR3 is TGCGCCAGCAGCCAAGGGAGGTATGAGCAGTTCTTC.

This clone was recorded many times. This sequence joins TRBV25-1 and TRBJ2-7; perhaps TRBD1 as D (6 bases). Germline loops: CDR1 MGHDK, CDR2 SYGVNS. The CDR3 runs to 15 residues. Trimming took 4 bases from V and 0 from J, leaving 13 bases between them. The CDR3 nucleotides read TGTGCCAGCAGTGTACAGGGATCGGGCTCCTACGAGCAGTACTTC. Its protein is CASSVQGSGSYEQYF.

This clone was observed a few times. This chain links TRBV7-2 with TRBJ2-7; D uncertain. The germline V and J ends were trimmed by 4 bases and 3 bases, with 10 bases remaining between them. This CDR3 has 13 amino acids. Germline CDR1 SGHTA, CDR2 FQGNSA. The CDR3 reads CASSSYVLYEQYF. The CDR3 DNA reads TGTGCCAGCAGCTCGTACGTACTCTACGAGCAGTACTTC. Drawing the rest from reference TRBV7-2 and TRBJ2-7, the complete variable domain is GAGVSQSPSNKVTEKGKDVELRCDPISGHTALYWYRQSLGQGLEFLIYFQGNSAPDKSGLPSDRFSAERTGGSVSTLTIQRTQQEDSAVYLCASSSYVLYEQYFGPGTRLTVT.

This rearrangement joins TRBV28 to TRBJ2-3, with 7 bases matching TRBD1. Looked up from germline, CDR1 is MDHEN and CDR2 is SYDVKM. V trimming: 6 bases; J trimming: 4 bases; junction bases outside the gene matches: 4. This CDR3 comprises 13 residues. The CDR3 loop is CASSPGGADTQYF. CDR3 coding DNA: TGTGCCAGCAGCCCAGGGGGAGCAGATACGCAGTATTTT.

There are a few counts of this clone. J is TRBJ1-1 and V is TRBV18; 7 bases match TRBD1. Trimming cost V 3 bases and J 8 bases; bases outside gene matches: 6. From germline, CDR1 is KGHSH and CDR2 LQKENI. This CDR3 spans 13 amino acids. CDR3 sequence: CASSPPPDREAFF. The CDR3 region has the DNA TGTGCCAGCTCACCCCCCCCGGACAGGGAAGCTTTCTTT.

CDR3 region: CASSPSGGSYEQYF. DNA for the CDR3: TGTGCCAGCAGTCCAAGCGGGGGGTCCTACGAGCAGTACTTC. The chain couples TRBV2 to TRBJ2-7, with 9 nucleotides matching TRBD2. The CDR3 consists of 14 residues. Germline trimming cut 5 bases from V and 1 base from J; bases unmatched to any gene: 3. Germline V lookup: CDR1 SNHLY, CDR2 FYNNEI.

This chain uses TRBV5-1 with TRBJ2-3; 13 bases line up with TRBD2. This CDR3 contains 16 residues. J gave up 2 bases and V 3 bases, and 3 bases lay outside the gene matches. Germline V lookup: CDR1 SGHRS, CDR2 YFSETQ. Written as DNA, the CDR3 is TGCGCCAGCAGCTGGGGACTAGCGGGGACCACAGATACGCAGTATTTT. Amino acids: CASSWGLAGTTDTQYF.